What follows are 14 T cell receptor beta chains derived from one specimen sequenced in a study of blood T cell repertoires in COVID-19. TCRdb keeps only in-frame clones here, not all; method: immunoSEQ multiplex PCR. The sample carries about 86,000 clones, approximately 83% recorded once. The material sequenced was peripheral blood. The receptors stem from a woman aged 80 or over with active or convalescent COVID-19.

The rearrangement uses TRBV7-2 and TRBJ2-2; 12 bases are a match to TRBD2. Losses at the gene ends were 5 bases for V and 3 bases for J; bases not matched to a gene: 4. The V gene's germline CDR1 is SGHTA and CDR2 FQGNSA. The CDR3 runs 16 residues. Here the CDR3 reads CASSTTSGGYTGELFF. The DNA of the CDR3 is TGTGCCAGCAGCACCACTAGCGGGGGGTACACCGGGGAGCTGTTTTTT.

CDR3 in DNA: TGCAGTGCGAGTCCCGGGACAGGGGGCACTAATGAAAAACTGTTTTTT. This sequence encodes CSASPGTGGTNEKLFF. This chain links TRBV20-1 with TRBJ1-4; 12 bases agree with TRBD1. The CDR3 loop spans 16 amino acids. Germline CDR1 reads DFQATT; CDR2 reads SNEGSKA (reference sequence). The V and J ends lost 6 bases and 2 bases, in that order; junction bases with no gene match: 7.

The CDR3 nucleotides read TGTGCCAGCAGCTCAACAGGGGGCTTATCGGAGACCCAGTACTTC. Translating gives CASSSTGGLSETQYF. The chain carries TRBV7-3 and TRBJ2-5; TRBD1 matches at 9 bases. Germline CDR1 reads SGHTA; CDR2 reads FQGTGA. CDR3 length equals 15 residues. V lost 4 bases, J lost 5 bases, and 8 bases stayed unmatched.

V usage is TRBV9 and J usage is TRBJ1-6, with D uncertain. The CDR3 is 15 amino acids. Germline V gene sequence: CDR1 SGDLS, CDR2 YYNGEE. With 0 bases removed from V and 10 bases from J, the gap between germline ends came to 14 bases. The chain's CDR3 is CASSVGESHGSPLHF. Written as DNA, the CDR3 is TGTGCCAGCAGCGTAGGGGAGAGTCACGGATCACCCCTCCACTTT.

This clone turned up a few times. This chain joins TRBV3-1 (or the pseudogene TRBV3-2) and TRBJ1-6; no definite D call. The V gene's germline CDR1 is LGHDT and CDR2 YNNKEL (reference sequence). Trimming removed 1 base at V and 6 bases at J, with 10 bases between. This CDR3 has 15 residues. CDR3 sequence: CASSQVLIPNSPLHF. For the CDR3, the DNA is TGTGCCAGCAGCCAAGTATTAATTCCTAATTCACCCCTCCACTTT.

The chain carries TRBV5-1 and TRBJ2-1, with D tentatively TRBD1 (6 bases). The length of the CDR3 is 14 residues. The ends were cut back, 4 bases at V and 6 bases at J, with 14 bases in the middle. Germline CDR1 is SGHRS and CDR2 is YFSETQ. The CDR3 spells CASSPPQGANEQFF. In DNA form, the CDR3 reads TGCGCCAGCAGCCCACCACAGGGAGCCAATGAGCAGTTCTTC.

This clone occurred once. The chain links TRBV20-1 to TRBJ2-1, with unresolved D. The CDR3 spans 11 residues. CDR1 is DFQATT, CDR2 SNEGSKA, per germline (reference sequence). Trimming cost V 2 bases and J 8 bases, with 7 bases left between them. CDR3 DNA sequence: TGCAGTGCTAGAAGTGCGTATGAGCAGTTCTTC. Residues: CSARSAYEQFF.

The J gene is TRBJ2-3, the V gene TRBV3-1 (or the pseudogene TRBV3-2); TRBD2 is a possible D gene (5 bases). Germline CDR1 LGHDT, CDR2 YNNKEL (reference sequence). Trimming took 0 bases from V and 14 from J, leaving 15 bases between them. The length of the CDR3 is 13 residues. In nucleotides, the CDR3 is TGTGCCAGCAGCCAAGATGGCCGGCGGGCCAGGTATTTT. It translates to CASSQDGRRARYF.

The chain recombines TRBV5-6 with TRBJ2-7; D is unresolved. CDR1 SGHDT and CDR2 YYEEEE come from the germline V gene. The CDR3 loop spans 12 amino acids. The V end lost 0 bases, the J end lost 2 bases, and 3 bases lay between the germline ends. The CDR3 DNA reads as TGTGCCAGCAGCTTGGCCGCCTACGAGCAGTACTTC. Translated, it gives CASSLAAYEQYF.

The V gene is TRBV5-5, the J gene TRBJ1-1; 7 nucleotides align to TRBD1. V dropped 5 bases and J dropped 7; count of bases not matched to a gene: 8. The CDR3 covers 13 residues. Germline V CDR1 and CDR2: SGHKS, YYEKEE (reference sequence). CDR3 DNA: TGTGCCAGCAGTTTAGGACAGGTAAATGAAGCTTTCTTT. Translated, it gives CASSLGQVNEAFF.

The chain combines TRBV4-1 with TRBJ2-1; tentatively, D is TRBD2 (6 bases). Germline CDR1 is MGHRA and CDR2 is YSYEKL. The V end lost 4 bases, the J end lost 6 bases, and 16 bases lay between the germline ends. This CDR3 spans 15 amino acids. The CDR3 sequence: CASSREGLASNEQFF. The CDR3 nucleotides read TGCGCCAGCAGCCGGGAAGGGCTAGCGTCCAATGAGCAGTTCTTC.

V and J are TRBV27 and TRBJ2-7; 8 positions match TRBD2. The J segment lost 0 bases and the V segment lost 2 bases, leaving 9 bases of the junction unmatched. The CDR3 is 17 residues long. Germline V gene sequence: CDR1 MNHEY, CDR2 SMNVEV (reference sequence). CDR3 residues: CASSLRPPGGSSYEQYF. As DNA, the CDR3 is TGTGCCAGCAGTTTACGGCCCCCGGGAGGGAGCTCCTACGAGCAGTACTTC.

The chain employs TRBV12-5 and TRBJ1-3, with D tentatively TRBD1 (6 bases). V lost 7 bases, J lost 4 bases, and 8 bases lay in between. This CDR3 is 12 amino acids long. Germline CDR1 and CDR2: LGHNT and FRNRAP. In nucleotides, the CDR3 is TGTGCTAGTGCAGGGGACGGAAACACCATATATTTT. The encoded protein is CASAGDGNTIYF.

The rearrangement links TRBV5-4 to TRBJ2-3; no clear D gene. Germline V CDR1 and CDR2: SGHNT, YYREEE (reference sequence). The CDR3 runs 14 residues. V was trimmed by 0 bases and J by 6 bases, leaving 11 bases between them. The CDR3 region has the DNA TGTGCCAGCAGCTTGGGCTTTACTCCCGATACGCAGTATTTT. Translated, it gives CASSLGFTPDTQYF. The variable domain in full, completed from reference TRBV5-4 and TRBJ2-3, reads ETGVTQSPTHLIKTRGQQVTLRCSSQSGHNTVSWYQQALGQGPQFIFQYYREEENGRGNFPPRFSGLQFPNYSSELNVNALELDDSALYLCASSLGFTPDTQYFGPGTRLTVL.